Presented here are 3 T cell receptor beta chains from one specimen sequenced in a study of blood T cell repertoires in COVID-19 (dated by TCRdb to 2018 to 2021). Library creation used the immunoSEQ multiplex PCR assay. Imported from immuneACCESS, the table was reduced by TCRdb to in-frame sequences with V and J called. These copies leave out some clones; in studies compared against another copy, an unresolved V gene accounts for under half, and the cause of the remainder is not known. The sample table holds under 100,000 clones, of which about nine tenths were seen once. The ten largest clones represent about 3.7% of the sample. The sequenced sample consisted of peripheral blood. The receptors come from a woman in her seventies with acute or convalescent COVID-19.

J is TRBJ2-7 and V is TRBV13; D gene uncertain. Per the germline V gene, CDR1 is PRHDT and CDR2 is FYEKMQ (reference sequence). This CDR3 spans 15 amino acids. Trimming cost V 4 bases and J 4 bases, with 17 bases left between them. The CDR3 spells CASSSAHRDQYEQYF. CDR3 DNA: TGTGCCAGCAGCTCCGCTCACAGAGACCAATACGAGCAGTACTTC.

The CDR3 here is CASQGGDRYNSPLHF. CDR3 DNA sequence: TGTGCCAGCCAGGGAGGGGACCGATATAATTCACCCCTCCACTTT. The chain couples TRBV3-1 (or the pseudogene TRBV3-2) to TRBJ1-6, with a possible D match to TRBD1 (5 bases). Per germline, CDR1 LGHDT and CDR2 YNNKEL (reference sequence). Trimming pared 8 bases from V and 4 bases from J, leaving 15 bases between. The CDR3 has 15 amino acids.

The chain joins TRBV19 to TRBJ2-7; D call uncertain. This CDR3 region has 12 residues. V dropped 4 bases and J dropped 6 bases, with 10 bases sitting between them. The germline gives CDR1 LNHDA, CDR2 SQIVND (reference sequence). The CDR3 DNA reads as TGTGCCAGTAGTACCCGGGTCTCCGAGCAGTACTTC. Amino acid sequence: CASSTRVSEQYF.